This T cell receptor (beta chain) emerged from a study of blood T cell repertoires in COVID-19. Overall study context: From the United States, Italy and Spain came samples of acute and convalescent COVID-19. Sources were T cells, B-cell-depleted T cells, or PBMCs; the material itself was cDNA or gDNA.

The authors' processing: Amplification of reference gene primers was used by the study to estimate nucleated cell counts. Libraries were prepared by immunoSEQ multiplex PCR; TCRdb keeps only in-frame clonotypes and omits some of them. From that table come the V and J calls and clone size; the DNA was used to work out D and trimming. The data contain 200,000 to 250,000 clones, approximately 85% of them singletons. Looked up from germline, CDR1 is SGHNT and CDR2 is YYREEE (reference sequence). V gave up 4 bases and J gave up 5 bases, with 7 bases separating them. This CDR3 is 12 amino acids long. This TCR was sampled from a middle-aged man with acute or convalescent COVID-19. Sequencing was performed on peripheral blood. J is TRBJ2-1 and V is TRBV5-4; maybe TRBD1 (6 bases). DNA for the CDR3: TGTGCCAGCAGCAGGACAGACAATGAGCAGTTCTTC. Protein sequence: CASSRTDNEQFF.